These 3 T cell receptor beta chains were all obtained from the same sample, sequenced in a study of Graves' ophthalmopathy and Graves' hyperthyroidism (dated by TCRdb to 2016 to 2019). Reads for this sample came from an Illumina HiSeq 2000. TCR beta CDR3 regions were amplified from RNA transcripts for repertoire sequencing. A first-round RT-PCR used HTBI primers with the Qiagen OneStep RT-PCR kit, followed by a second-round multiplex PCR, size selection and purification. TCRdb ran its own pipeline on the public reads, namely fastp trimming at Q25 and MiXCR clone calling, and kept in-frame beta chains. Here each entry gathers all rows of one CDR3 protein and keeps the most common genes and DNA. The sample has 900,000 to 1,200,000 distinct CDR3 sequences on record, 36% of them singletons. The ten largest clones capture around 10% of the sample. Sequencing input: peripheral blood or thyroid tissue (not recorded which). These receptors all stem from an adult man with Graves' hyperthyroidism.

This clonotype was counted ten times or more. The chain links TRBV19 to TRBJ2-5; D possibly matches TRBD1 or TRBD2 (6 bases each). From germline, CDR1 is LNHDA and CDR2 SQIVND (reference sequence). This CDR3 has 14 residues. V was clipped by 4 bases and J by 5 bases, with 14 bases between them. CDR3 residues: CASSRGAQQETQYF. In DNA form, the CDR3 reads TGTGCCAGTAGTAGGGGGGCCCAACAGGAGACCCAGTACTTC.

CDR3 coding DNA: TGCGCCATCAGCTCACGTACGGGACGCAATCAGCCCCAGCATTTT. This codes for CAISSRTGRNQPQHF. The J gene is TRBJ1-5, the V gene TRBV10-2, with D tentatively TRBD1 (5 bases). This CDR3 contains 15 residues. Germline V gene data show CDR1 as WSHSY and CDR2 as SAAADI. The ends were cut back, 10 bases at V and 2 bases at J, with 18 bases in the middle.

The chain recombines TRBV5-4 with TRBJ2-7; 10 bases map to TRBD1. Germline V lookup: CDR1 SGHNT, CDR2 YYREEE (reference sequence). The length of the CDR3 is 14 residues. V trimming: 5 bases; J trimming: 2 bases; junction bases outside the gene matches: 4. The CDR3: CASRPTGGPYEQYF. CDR3 DNA sequence: TGTGCCAGCAGACCGACAGGGGGCCCCTACGAGCAGTACTTC.